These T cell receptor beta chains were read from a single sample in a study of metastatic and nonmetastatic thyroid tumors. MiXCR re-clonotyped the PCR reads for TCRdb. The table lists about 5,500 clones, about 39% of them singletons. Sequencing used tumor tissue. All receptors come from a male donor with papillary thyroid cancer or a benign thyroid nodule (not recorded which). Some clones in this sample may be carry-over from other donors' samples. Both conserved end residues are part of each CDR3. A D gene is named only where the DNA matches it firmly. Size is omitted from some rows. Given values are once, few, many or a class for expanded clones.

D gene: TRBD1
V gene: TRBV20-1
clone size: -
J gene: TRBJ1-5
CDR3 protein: CSARDPGQSNQPQHF
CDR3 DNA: TGCAGTGCTAGAGACCCGGGACAGAGCAATCAGCCCCAGCATTTT

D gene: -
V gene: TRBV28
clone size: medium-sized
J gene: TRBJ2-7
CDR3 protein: CASSLGTFYEQYF
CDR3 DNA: TGTGCCAGCAGTTTGGGGACTTTCTACGAGCAGTACTTC

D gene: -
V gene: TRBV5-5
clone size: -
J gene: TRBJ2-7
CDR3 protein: CASSLYSGQTYEQYF
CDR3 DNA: TGTGCCAGCAGCTTGTATTCCGGACAGACCTACGAGCAGTACTTC

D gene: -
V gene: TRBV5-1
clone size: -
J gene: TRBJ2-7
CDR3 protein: CASSPRVGSSYEQYF
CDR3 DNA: TGCGCCAGCAGCCCCAGGGTAGGTTCCTCCTACGAGCAGTACTTC

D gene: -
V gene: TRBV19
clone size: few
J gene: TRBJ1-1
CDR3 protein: CASSIETEAFF
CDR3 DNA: TGTGCCAGTAGTATAGAGACTGAAGCTTTCTTT

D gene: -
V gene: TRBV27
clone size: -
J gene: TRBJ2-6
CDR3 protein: CASSRGTGVSGANVLTF
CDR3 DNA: TGTGCCAGTTCCCGAGGGACGGGGGTCTCTGGGGCCAACGTCCTTACTTTC

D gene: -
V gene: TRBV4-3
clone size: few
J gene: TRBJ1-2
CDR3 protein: CASSQGFAGGGGYTF
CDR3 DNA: TGCGCCAGCAGCCAAGGTTTCGCAGGCGGTGGTGGCTACACCTTC

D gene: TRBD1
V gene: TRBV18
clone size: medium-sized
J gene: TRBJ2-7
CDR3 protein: CASSLSPGGEFSEQYF
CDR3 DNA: TGTGCCAGCTCACTATCGCCAGGGGGAGAGTTCTCCGAGCAGTACTTC

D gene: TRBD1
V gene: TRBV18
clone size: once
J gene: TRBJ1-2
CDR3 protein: CASSPPTGMVYGYTF
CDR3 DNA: TGTGCCAGCTCACCACCGACAGGGATGGTGTATGGCTACACCTTC

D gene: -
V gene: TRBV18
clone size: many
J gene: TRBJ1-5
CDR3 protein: CASSLTQGPNQPQHF
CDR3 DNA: TGTGCCAGCTCACTTACACAGGGCCCAAATCAGCCCCAGCATTTT

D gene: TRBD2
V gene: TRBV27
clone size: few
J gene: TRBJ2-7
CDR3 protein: CATTGLAGGYEQYF
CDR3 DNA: TGTGCCACCACGGGACTAGCGGGAGGGTACGAGCAGTACTTC

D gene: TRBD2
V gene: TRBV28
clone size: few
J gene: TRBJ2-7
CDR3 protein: CASSSGGVPFGAYEQYF
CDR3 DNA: TGTGCCAGCAGCTCCGGGGGGGTACCCTTTGGGGCTTACGAGCAGTACTTC

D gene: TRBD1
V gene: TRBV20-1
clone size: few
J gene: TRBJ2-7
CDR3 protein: CSARAGQGAVEQYF
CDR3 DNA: TGCAGTGCTAGAGCTGGGCAGGGGGCGGTCGAGCAGTACTTC

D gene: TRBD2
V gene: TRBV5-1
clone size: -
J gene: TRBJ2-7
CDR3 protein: CASSSVAGGLDEQYF
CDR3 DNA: TGCGCCAGCAGCTCAGTAGCGGGAGGTTTGGACGAGCAGTACTTC

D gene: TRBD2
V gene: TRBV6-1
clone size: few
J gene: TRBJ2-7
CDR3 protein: CASKGSGGPYEQYF
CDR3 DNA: TGTGCCAGCAAGGGTTCGGGAGGGCCCTACGAGCAGTACTTC

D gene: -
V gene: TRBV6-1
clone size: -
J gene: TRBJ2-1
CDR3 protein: CATAERPSSNEQFF
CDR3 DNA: TGTGCCACCGCGGAGCGTCCTTCTAGCAATGAGCAGTTCTTC

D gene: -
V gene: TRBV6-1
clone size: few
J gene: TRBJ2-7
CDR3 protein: CASMGAGEQYF
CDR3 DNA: TGTGCCAGCATGGGGGCGGGCGAGCAGTACTTC

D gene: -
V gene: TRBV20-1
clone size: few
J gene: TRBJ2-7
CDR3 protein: CSARLGSDEQYF
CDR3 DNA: TGCAGTGCTAGACTCGGGAGCGACGAGCAGTACTTC

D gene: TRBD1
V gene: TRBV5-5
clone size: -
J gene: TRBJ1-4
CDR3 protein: CASSLTGPNEKLFF
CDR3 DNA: TGTGCCAGCAGCCTGACAGGGCCGAATGAAAAACTGTTTTTT

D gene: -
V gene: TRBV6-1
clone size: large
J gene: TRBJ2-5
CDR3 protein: CASSESARLETQYF
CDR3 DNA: TGTGCCAGCAGTGAAAGTGCCCGGTTGGAGACCCAGTACTTC

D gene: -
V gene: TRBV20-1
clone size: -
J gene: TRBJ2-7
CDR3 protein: CSAGDSYEQYF
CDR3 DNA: TGCAGTGCTGGGGACTCCTACGAGCAGTACTTC

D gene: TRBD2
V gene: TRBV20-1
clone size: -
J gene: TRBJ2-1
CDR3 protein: CSAIGGRRGYNEQFF
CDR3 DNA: TGCAGTGCTATTGGCGGGAGAAGGGGCTACAATGAGCAGTTCTTC

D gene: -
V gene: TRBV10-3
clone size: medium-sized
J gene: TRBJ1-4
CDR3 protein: CATGPTATNEKLFF
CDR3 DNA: TGTGCCACGGGACCGACTGCAACTAATGAAAAACTGTTTTTT

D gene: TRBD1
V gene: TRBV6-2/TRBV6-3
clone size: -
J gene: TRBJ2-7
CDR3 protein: CASSPFGQGKVEQYF
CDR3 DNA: TGTGCCAGCAGCCCCTTCGGACAGGGAAAAGTCGAGCAGTACTTC

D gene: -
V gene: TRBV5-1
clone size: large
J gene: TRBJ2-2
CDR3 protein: CASSLGRNTGELFF
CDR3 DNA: TGCGCCAGCAGCTTGGGCCGGAACACCGGGGAGCTGTTTTTT

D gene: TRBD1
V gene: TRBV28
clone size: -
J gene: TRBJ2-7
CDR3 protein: CASVATGTFYEQYF
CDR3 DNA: TGTGCCAGCGTTGCGACAGGGACATTCTACGAGCAGTACTTC

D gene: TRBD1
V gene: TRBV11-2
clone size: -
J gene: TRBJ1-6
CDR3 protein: CASSLDDRDRAHF
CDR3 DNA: TGTGCCAGCAGCTTAGATGACCGGGACAGGGCCCACTTT

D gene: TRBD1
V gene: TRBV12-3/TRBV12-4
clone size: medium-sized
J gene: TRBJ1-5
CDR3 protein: CASRPGTASNQPQHF
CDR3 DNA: TGTGCCAGCAGGCCCGGGACAGCTAGTAATCAGCCCCAGCATTTT

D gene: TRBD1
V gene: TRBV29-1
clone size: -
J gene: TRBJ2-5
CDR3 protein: CSVGGTGEIGDRGTQYF
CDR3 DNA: TGCAGCGTTGGAGGGACAGGGGAAATCGGGGACCGTGGGACCCAGTACTTC

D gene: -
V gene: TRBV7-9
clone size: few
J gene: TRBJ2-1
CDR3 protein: CASSRGDNEQFF
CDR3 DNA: TGTGCCAGCAGCCGCGGGGACAATGAGCAGTTCTTC

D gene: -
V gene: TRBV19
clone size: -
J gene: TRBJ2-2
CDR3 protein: CASSIFSGLHTGELFF
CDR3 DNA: TGTGCCAGTAGTATTTTTTCCGGACTGCACACCGGGGAGCTGTTTTTT

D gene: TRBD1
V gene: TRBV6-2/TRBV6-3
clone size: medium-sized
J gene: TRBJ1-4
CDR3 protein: CASSSGQGGRELFF
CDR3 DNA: TGTGCCAGCAGTTCTGGACAGGGGGGCCGGGAACTGTTTTTT

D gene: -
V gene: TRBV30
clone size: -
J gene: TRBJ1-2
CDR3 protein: CAWSRFASSGYTF
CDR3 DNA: TGTGCCTGGAGTAGGTTCGCATCCAGTGGCTACACCTTC

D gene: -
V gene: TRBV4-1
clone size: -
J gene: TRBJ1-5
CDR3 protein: CASSQVPGSNQPQHF
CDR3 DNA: TGCGCCAGCAGCCAAGTCCCAGGGAGCAATCAGCCCCAGCATTTT

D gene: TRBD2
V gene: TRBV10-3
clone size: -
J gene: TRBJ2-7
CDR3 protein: CAISESPPWSGSNYEQYF
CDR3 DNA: TGTGCCATCAGTGAGTCGCCCCCTTGGAGCGGGAGCAACTACGAGCAGTACTTC

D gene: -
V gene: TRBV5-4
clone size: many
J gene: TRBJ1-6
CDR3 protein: CASSPDRSLHNSPLHF
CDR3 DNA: TGTGCCAGCAGCCCCGACAGGAGCCTGCATAACTCACCCCTCCACTTT

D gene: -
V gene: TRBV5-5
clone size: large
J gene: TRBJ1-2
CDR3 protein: CASSPLPSGGYGYTF
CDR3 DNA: TGTGCCAGCAGCCCTTTGCCGTCGGGAGGGTATGGCTACACCTTC

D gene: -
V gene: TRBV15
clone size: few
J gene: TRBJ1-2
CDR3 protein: CATSPKVWGDGYTF
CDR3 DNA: TGTGCTACCAGCCCTAAGGTGTGGGGCGATGGCTACACCTTC

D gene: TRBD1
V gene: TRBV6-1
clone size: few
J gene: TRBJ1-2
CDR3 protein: CASNSQGQGGYGYTF
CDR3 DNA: TGTGCCAGCAACTCCCAGGGACAGGGTGGCTATGGCTACACCTTC

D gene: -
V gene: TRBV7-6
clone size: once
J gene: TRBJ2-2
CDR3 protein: CASNQGTGGSTGELFF
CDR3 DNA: TGTGCCAGCAATCAAGGCACGGGGGGCAGCACCGGGGAGCTGTTTTTT